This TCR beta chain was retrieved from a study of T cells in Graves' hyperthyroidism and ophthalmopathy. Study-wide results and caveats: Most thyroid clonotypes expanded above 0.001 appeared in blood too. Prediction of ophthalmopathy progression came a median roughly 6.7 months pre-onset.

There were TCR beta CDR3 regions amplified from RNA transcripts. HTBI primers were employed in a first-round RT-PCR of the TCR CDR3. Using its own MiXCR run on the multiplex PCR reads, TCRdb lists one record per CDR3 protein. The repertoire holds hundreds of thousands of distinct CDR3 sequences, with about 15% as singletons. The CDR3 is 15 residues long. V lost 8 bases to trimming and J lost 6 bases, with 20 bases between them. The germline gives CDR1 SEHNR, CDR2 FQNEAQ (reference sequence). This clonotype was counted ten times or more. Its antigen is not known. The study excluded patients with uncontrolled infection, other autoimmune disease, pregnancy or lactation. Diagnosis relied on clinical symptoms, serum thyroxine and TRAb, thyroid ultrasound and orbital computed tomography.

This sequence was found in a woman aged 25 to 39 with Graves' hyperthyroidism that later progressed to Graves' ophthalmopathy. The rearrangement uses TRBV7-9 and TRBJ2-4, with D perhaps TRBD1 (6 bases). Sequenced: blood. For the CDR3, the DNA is TGTGCCAGCTCCTTTAGGGCAGGGGTAGGAAACATTCAGTACTTC. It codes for CASSFRAGVGNIQYF.